Listed here is a single T cell receptor (beta chain). The antigen remains unidentified. This specimen belongs to a study of vaccination and CD4 T cells after COVID-19. Unmatched junction bases numbered 11, after V lost 6 bases and J lost 5 bases. CDR1 is SNHLY and CDR2 is FYNNEI in the germline V gene. This CDR3 comprises 16 residues. As for treatment: approximately nine-day PBMC culture with coronavirus spike peptide pools or control peptides (ViraFEST assay). An Oncomine TCR Beta short-read assay was used to sequence the DNA from cultured CD4+ T cells. Via MiXCR, TCRdb re-called the PCR reads, giving one row per CDR3 protein. The data show about 16,000 distinct CDR3 sequences, 30% to 45% seen once.

This TCR came from a human donor with COVID-19. Input material: cultured CD4+ T cells from blood. The genes are TRBV2 and TRBJ2-2; 8 bases are shared with TRBD1. The CDR3 nucleotides read TGTGCCAGCAGGGGACAGGTCTTGATCAAAACCGGGGAGCTGTTTTTT. Its protein is CASRGQVLIKTGELFF.